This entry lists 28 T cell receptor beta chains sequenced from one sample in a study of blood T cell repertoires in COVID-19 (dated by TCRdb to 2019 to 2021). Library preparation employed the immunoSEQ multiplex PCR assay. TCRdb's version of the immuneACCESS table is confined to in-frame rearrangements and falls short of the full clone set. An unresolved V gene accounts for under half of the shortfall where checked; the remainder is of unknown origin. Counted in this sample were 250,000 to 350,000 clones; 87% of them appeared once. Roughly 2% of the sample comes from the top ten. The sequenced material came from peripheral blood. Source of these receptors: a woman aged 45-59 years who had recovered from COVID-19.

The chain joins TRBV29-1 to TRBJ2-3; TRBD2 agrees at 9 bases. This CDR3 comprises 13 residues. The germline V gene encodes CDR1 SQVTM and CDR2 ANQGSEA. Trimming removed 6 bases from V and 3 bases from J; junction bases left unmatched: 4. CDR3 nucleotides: TGCAGCGTAGCGGGGGGCCGGACAGATACGCAGTATTTT. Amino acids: CSVAGGRTDTQYF.

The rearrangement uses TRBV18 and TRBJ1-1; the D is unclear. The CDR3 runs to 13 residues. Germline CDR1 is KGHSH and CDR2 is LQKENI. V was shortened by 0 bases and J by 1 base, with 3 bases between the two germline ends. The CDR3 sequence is CASSPPRNTEAFF. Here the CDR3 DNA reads TGTGCCAGCTCACCACCGAGGAACACTGAAGCTTTCTTT.

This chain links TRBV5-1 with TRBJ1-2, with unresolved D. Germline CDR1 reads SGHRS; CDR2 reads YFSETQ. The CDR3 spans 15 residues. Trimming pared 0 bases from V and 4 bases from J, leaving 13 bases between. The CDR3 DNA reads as TGCGCCAGCAGCTTGGCCTCGACTGCCAGCTATGGCTACACCTTC. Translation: CASSLASTASYGYTF.

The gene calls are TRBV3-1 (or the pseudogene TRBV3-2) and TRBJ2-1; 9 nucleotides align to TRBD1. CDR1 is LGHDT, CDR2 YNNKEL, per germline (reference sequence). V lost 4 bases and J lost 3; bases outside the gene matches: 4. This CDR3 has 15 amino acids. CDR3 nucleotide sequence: TGTGCCAGCAGCCTTAACAGGGGGCTCTACAATGAGCAGTTCTTC. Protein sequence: CASSLNRGLYNEQFF.

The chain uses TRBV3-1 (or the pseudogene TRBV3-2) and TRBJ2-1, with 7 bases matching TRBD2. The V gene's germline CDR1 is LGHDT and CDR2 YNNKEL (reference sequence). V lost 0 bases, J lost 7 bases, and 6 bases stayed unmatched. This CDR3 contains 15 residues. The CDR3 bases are TGTGCCAGCAGCCAAGAGGGTGGGAGGGGAAATGAGCAGTTCTTC. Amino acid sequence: CASSQEGGRGNEQFF.

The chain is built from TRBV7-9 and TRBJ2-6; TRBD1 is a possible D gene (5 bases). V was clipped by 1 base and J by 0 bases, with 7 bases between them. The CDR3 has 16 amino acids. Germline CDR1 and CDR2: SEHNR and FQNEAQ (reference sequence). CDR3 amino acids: CASSLGRDSGANVLTF. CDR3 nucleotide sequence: TGTGCCAGCAGCTTAGGCAGGGACTCTGGGGCCAACGTCCTGACTTTC.

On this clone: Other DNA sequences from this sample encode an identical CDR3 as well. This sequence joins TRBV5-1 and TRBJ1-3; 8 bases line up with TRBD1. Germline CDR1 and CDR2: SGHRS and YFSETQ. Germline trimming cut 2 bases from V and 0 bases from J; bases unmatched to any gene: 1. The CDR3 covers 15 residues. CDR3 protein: CASSLDRGSGNTIYF. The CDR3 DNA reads TGCGCCAGCAGCTTAGACAGGGGCTCTGGAAACACCATATATTTT. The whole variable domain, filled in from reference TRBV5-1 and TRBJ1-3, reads KAGVTQTPRYLIKTRGQQVTLSCSPISGHRSVSWYQQTPGQGLQFLFEYFSETQRNKGNFPGRFSGRQFSNSRSEMNVSTLELGDSALYLCASSLDRGSGNTIYFGEGSWLTVV.

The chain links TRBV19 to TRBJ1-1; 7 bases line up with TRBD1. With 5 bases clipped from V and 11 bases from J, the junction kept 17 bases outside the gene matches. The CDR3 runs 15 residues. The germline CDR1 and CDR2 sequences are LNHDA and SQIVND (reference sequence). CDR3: CASSVQQGKGIGAFF. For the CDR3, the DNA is TGTGCCAGTAGTGTACAACAGGGGAAGGGGATCGGGGCTTTCTTT.

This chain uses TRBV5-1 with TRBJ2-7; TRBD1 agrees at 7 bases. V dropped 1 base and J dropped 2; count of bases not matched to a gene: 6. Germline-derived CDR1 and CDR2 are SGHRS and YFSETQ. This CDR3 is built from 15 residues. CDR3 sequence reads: CASSLSGTAPYEQYF. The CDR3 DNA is TGCGCCAGCAGCTTGTCCGGGACAGCACCCTACGAGCAGTACTTC. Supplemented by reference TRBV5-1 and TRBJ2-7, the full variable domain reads KAGVTQTPRYLIKTRGQQVTLSCSPISGHRSVSWYQQTPGQGLQFLFEYFSETQRNKGNFPGRFSGRQFSNSRSEMNVSTLELGDSALYLCASSLSGTAPYEQYFGPGTRLTVT.

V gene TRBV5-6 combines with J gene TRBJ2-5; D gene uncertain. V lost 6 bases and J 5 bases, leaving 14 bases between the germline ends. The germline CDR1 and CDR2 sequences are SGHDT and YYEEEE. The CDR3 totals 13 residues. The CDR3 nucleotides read TGTGCCAGCACCCCTGAAGCCGGGGAGACCCAGTACTTC. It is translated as CASTPEAGETQYF.

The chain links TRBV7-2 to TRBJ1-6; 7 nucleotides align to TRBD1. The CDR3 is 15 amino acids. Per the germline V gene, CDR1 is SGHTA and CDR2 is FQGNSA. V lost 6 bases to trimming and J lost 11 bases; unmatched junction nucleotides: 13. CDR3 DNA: TGTGCCAGCAGGAGCAGGACAGGTCCTTCGACACCCCTCCACTTT. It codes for CASRSRTGPSTPLHF.

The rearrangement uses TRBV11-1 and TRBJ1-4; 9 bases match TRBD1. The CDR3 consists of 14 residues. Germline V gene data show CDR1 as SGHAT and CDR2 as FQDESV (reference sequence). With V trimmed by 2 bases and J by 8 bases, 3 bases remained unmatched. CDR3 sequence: CASSLTGGEEKLFF. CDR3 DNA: TGTGCCAGCAGCTTAACAGGGGGCGAGGAAAAACTGTTTTTT.

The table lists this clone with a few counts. In DNA form, the CDR3 reads TGTGCCAGCAGCCCTCCCGGGACAGGCAGAGAGACCCAGTACTTC. Translated, it gives CASSPPGTGRETQYF. The chain joins TRBV6-2 or TRBV6-3 to TRBJ2-5, with 8 bases that match TRBD1. The CDR3 consists of 15 residues. V shed 6 bases and J 4 bases; nucleotides not matched to a gene: 10. The germline gives CDR1 MNHEY, CDR2 SVGEGT.

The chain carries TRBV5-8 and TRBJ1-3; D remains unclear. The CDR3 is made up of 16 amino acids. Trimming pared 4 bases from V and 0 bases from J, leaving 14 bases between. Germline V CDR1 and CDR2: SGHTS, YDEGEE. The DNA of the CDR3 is TGTGCCAGCAGCGTAGGACTCTACAGCTCTGGAAACACCATATATTTT. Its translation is CASSVGLYSSGNTIYF.

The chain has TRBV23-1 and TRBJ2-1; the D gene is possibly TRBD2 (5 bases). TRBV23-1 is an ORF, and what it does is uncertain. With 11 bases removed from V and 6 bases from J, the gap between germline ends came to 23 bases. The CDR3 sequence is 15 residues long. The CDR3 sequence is CAVPLEGRCPNEQFF. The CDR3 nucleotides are TGCGCCGTACCCCTCGAAGGGAGATGTCCCAATGAGCAGTTCTTC.

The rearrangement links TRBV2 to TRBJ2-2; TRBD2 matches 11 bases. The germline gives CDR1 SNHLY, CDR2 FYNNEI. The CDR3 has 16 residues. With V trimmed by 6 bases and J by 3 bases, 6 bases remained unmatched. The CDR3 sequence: CASRARGLADTGELFF. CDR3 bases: TGTGCCAGCAGGGCGCGGGGACTAGCGGACACCGGGGAGCTGTTTTTT.

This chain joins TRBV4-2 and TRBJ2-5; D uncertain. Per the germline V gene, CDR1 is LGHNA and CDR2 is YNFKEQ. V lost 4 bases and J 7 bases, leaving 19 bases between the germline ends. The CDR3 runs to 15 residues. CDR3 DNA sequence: TGTGCCAGCAGCCCCGTTGCGGTTCCTGATGGGACCCAGTACTTC. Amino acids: CASSPVAVPDGTQYF.

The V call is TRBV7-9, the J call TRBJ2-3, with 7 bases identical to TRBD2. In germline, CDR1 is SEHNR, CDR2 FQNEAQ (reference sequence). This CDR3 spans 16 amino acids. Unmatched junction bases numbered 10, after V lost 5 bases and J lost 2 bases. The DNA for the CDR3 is TGTGCCAGCAGCCCGATCTCTAGCGGCTTCACAGATACGCAGTATTTT. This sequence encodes CASSPISSGFTDTQYF.

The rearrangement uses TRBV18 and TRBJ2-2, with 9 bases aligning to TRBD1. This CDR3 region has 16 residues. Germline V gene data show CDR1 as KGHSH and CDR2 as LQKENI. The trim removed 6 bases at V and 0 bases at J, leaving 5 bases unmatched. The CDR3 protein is CASSHTGGSNTGELFF. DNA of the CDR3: TGTGCCAGCTCGCATACAGGGGGCTCGAACACCGGGGAGCTGTTTTTT.

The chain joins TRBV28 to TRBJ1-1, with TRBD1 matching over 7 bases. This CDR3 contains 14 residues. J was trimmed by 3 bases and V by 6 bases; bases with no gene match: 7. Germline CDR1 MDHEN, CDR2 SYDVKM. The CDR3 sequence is CASRLSGQYTEAFF. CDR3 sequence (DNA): TGTGCCAGCAGGCTATCGGGACAGTACACTGAAGCTTTCTTT.

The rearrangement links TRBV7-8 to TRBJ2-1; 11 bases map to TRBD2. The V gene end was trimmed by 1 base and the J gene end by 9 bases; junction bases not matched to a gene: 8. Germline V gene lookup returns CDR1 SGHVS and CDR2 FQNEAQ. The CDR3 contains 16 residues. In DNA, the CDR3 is TGTGCCAGCAGCTTAGTCACTAGCGGGAGTGACGGTGAGCAGTTCTTC. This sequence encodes CASSLVTSGSDGEQFF.

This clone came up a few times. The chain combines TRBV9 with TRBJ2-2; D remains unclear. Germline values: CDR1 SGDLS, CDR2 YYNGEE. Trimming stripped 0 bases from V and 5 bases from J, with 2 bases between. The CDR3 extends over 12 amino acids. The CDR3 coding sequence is TGTGCCAGCAGCGTAGCTACCGGGGAGCTGTTTTTT. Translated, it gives CASSVATGELFF.

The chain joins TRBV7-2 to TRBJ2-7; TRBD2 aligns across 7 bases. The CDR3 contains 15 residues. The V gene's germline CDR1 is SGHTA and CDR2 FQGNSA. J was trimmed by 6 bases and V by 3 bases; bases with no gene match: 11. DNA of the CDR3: TGTGCCAGCAGCTTTTGGACTAGTAGAACCCCCGAGCAGTACTTC. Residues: CASSFWTSRTPEQYF.

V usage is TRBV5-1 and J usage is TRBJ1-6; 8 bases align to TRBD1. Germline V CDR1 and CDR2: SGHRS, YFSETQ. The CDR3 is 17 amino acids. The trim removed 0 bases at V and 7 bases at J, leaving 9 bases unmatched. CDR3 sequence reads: CASSLGRSTGENSPLHF. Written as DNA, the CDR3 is TGCGCCAGCAGCTTGGGGCGCTCGACAGGGGAGAATTCACCCCTCCACTTT.

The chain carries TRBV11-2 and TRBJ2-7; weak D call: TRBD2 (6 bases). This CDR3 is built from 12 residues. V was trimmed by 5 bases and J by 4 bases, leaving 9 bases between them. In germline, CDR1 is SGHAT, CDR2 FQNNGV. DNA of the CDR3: TGTGCCAGCAGCCCCAGCGGGTACGAGCAGTACTTC. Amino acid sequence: CASSPSGYEQYF.

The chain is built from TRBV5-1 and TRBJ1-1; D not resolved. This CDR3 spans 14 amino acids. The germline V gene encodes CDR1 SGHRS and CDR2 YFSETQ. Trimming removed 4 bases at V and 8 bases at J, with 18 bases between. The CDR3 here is CASSPAEAEAEAFF. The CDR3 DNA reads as TGCGCCAGCAGCCCTGCGGAGGCGGAGGCCGAAGCTTTCTTT.

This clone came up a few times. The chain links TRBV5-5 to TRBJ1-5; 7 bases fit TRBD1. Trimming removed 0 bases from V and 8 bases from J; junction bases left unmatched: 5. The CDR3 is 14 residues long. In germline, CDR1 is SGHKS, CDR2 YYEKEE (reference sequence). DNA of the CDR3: TGTGCCAGCAGCTTGGCCATAGGGGGCGAGCCCCAGCATTTT. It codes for CASSLAIGGEPQHF.

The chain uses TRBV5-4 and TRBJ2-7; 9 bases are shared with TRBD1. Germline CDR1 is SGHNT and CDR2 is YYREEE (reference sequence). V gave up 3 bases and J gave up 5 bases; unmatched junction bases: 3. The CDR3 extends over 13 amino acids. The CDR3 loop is CASSYRDRDEQYF. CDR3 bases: TGTGCCAGCAGCTACCGGGACAGGGACGAGCAGTACTTC.